This T cell receptor (beta chain) was identified in a study of memory B cells and T cells in multiple sclerosis. To note about this clone: Its antigen is still unknown.

General study results and limits: Shared clonotype counts depended on differing compartment clone-set sizes and were normalized.

J gave up 5 bases and V 4 bases, and 6 bases lay outside the gene matches. Germline values: CDR1 SGHNT, CDR2 YYREEE (reference sequence). The CDR3 loop spans 13 amino acids. TCRdb keeps only in-frame clones here, not all; method: immunoSEQ multiplex PCR. The sample has roughly 8,200 clones, roughly 64% seen once. The V call is TRBV5-4, the J call TRBJ2-7; TRBD2 matches at 7 bases. Specimen: memory (CD45RO+) CD8+ T cells from blood. The clonotype was recovered from a human donor with multiple sclerosis. This CDR3 is CASSPAGLDEQYF. The CDR3 bases are TGTGCCAGCAGCCCGGCCGGACTAGACGAGCAGTACTTC.